A selection of T cell receptor beta chains follows, all from one sample in a study. Using its own MiXCR run on the 5' RACE reads, TCRdb lists one record per CDR3 protein. The sample carries 45,000 to 55,000 distinct CDR3 sequences, roughly 22% recorded once. Sequenced sample: tumor-infiltrating naive CD4+ T cells sorted from the breast tumor. These receptors originate from a female donor with breast cancer. Each CDR3 is given without its conserved first and last residue. The order of the fields is V gene, J gene, D gene, CDR3 protein. The D gene is left open where the match is weak.

TRBV2,TRBJ2-3,NA,ASSEAGTDTQY
TRBV5-1,TRBJ2-1,TRBD2,ASSLLAAEGNEQF
TRBV7-9,TRBJ2-2,NA,ASGNTGELF
TRBV4-1,TRBJ1-3,NA,ASSQDRQHSGNTIY
TRBV7-9,TRBJ1-4,NA,ASSRRLTTNEKLF
TRBV10-1,TRBJ2-1,NA,ASSDLIGEQF
TRBV2,TRBJ2-1,TRBD2,ASRGTSRYNEQF
TRBV7-2,TRBJ2-7,TRBD2,ASSPRGTSYEQY
TRBV5-4,TRBJ2-2,TRBD2,ASSLDYGRATRGELF
TRBV5-1,TRBJ1-6,NA,ASSLAGRSPLH
TRBV15,TRBJ1-1,NA,ATSSGNRNTEAF
TRBV5-1,TRBJ1-2,NA,ASSLTSGTYGYT
TRBV20-1,TRBJ2-3,NA,SARQLKGQGYTDTQY
TRBV6-5,TRBJ1-1,TRBD1,ASSWTGGDTEAF
TRBV5-1,TRBJ2-7,NA,ASSLGIGTYSYEQY
TRBV5-1,TRBJ2-1,TRBD2,ASSDQPWTSNEQF
TRBV6-2/TRBV6-3,TRBJ2-5,NA,ASGGNVKETQY
TRBV9,TRBJ1-5,NA,ASSSLGADNQPQH
TRBV3-1,TRBJ2-1,NA,ASSQNVLPVRRNNEQF
TRBV7-2,TRBJ2-7,NA,ASSLDLYEQY
TRBV28,TRBJ2-7,TRBD2,ASSSPTSGRFSYEQY
TRBV12-3/TRBV12-4,TRBJ1-4,NA,ASSLVKEKLF
TRBV20-1,TRBJ2-5,NA,SGRYQETQY
TRBV20-1,TRBJ1-5,NA,SARVRGRSGGNQPQH
TRBV7-6,TRBJ2-7,NA,ASSHRRVPYEQY
TRBV7-8,TRBJ2-7,NA,ASGLGARVYEQY
TRBV4-1,TRBJ2-4,TRBD2,ASSQERLAGVVNIQY
TRBV7-7,TRBJ1-1,NA,ASSPETWVNTEAF
TRBV4-2,TRBJ2-1,TRBD2,ASSQGVGSGSYEQF
TRBV7-6,TRBJ2-3,NA,ASSLLQNTDTQY
TRBV4-1,TRBJ2-7,TRBD2,ASSRETGTSRLWEQY
TRBV2,TRBJ1-2,NA,ASKFYGYT
TRBV5-1,TRBJ1-1,NA,ASSLRGGDTEAF
TRBV27,TRBJ1-1,NA,ASRSKGWYGMNTEAF
TRBV12-3/TRBV12-4,TRBJ2-5,NA,ASSPGHLKETQY
TRBV6-2/TRBV6-3,TRBJ2-1,TRBD1,ASKSRQGRFTFSYNEQF
TRBV6-1,TRBJ1-2,TRBD1,ASIRDRGFSGYT
TRBV5-1,TRBJ1-2,NA,ASSTQDYGYT
TRBV6-2/TRBV6-3,TRBJ1-4,TRBD1,ASSSRDPPGQTNEKLF